This T cell receptor (beta chain) was sequenced for a study of cytomegalovirus exposure and HLA in healthy donors. Overall study context: The same platform was used for the 90 to 150 validation repertoires as for the approximately 730 first-cohort repertoires, as reported in a later analysis.

Study results and caveats: Both high specificity and high sensitivity reportedly marked the classifier's diagnosis of cytomegalovirus status. The investigators catalogued 150 or so TCR beta chains as cytomegalovirus-associated.

Method: immunoSEQ multiplex PCR; TCRdb's copy keeps in-frame clones and lacks some. The sample contains about 160,000 clones, roughly nine tenths of which appear only once. For this clone: What it binds is not known.

V gave up 4 bases and J gave up 0 bases, with 15 bases separating them. The CDR3 is 16 amino acids. This rearrangement joins TRBV23-1 to TRBJ1-1, with a tentative D call TRBD1 (6 bases). TRBV23-1 is sorted into the ORF group, with uncertain function. Sequencing was performed on PBMCs. The sequence was obtained from a woman in her twenties or thirties in good health and CMV-seronegative. The CDR3 coding sequence is TGCGCCAGCAGTCGTCCCAGAGGACAGTTGAACACTGAAGCTTTCTTT. Its translation: CASSRPRGQLNTEAFF.